This TCR beta chain appears in the sequencing data of a study of graft-versus-host responses after intestinal transplantation. Broader study findings: Ileal or blood samples showed some GvH clones first, and such clones were also found in recipient marrow. Declines in HvG clones occurring early post-transplant were associated with peak circulating GvH clone levels.

Concerning this clone itself: Its specificity is unknown.

The assay was immunoSEQ multiplex PCR, and TCRdb's table has in-frame clones only and misses some. This table has 9,500 to 10,000 clones, just under 95% appearing once. The germline V and J ends were trimmed by 2 bases and 0 bases, with 8 bases remaining between them. The CDR3 loop spans 14 amino acids. The germline CDR1 and CDR2 sequences are SGHRS and YFSETQ. The starting material was PBMCs, obtained 8 days after intestinal transplant. This chain joins TRBV5-1 and TRBJ2-5; D gene unclear. The sequence derives from a human patient who received an intestinal transplant, so some T cells may come from the graft donor. CDR3 residues: CASSFGGDQETQYF. The CDR3 region has the DNA TGCGCCAGCAGCTTTGGTGGAGACCAAGAGACCCAGTACTTC. Full variable domain (missing parts from reference TRBV5-1 and TRBJ2-5): KAGVTQTPRYLIKTRGQQVTLSCSPISGHRSVSWYQQTPGQGLQFLFEYFSETQRNKGNFPGRFSGRQFSNSRSEMNVSTLELGDSALYLCASSFGGDQETQYFGPGTRLLVL.